Presented here are 21 T cell receptor beta chains from one specimen sequenced in a study of response to subunit inactivated influenza vaccine. TCRdb used MiXCR to reprocess the RT-PCR reads, holding one entry per CDR3 protein. The sample carries 450,000 to 500,000 distinct CDR3 sequences, around 9.9% recorded once. Sequences were derived from PBMCs from blood, sampled about 6 weeks after vaccination. All receptors come from a man aged 50-59 years who received an inactivated influenza vaccine.

The chain recombines TRBV20-1 with TRBJ2-7; 8 bases line up with TRBD2. The CDR3 spans 14 residues. CDR1 DFQATT and CDR2 SNEGSKA come from the germline V gene (reference sequence). V shed 5 bases and J 0 bases; nucleotides not matched to a gene: 6. CDR3 DNA: TGCAGTGCTCGGGCGGGAGGTGTCTCCTACGAGCAGTACTTC. Protein product: CSARAGGVSYEQYF.

This clonotype has a handful of counts. The chain couples TRBV6-1 to TRBJ2-1, with 12 bases lining up with TRBD2. CDR1 is MNHNS, CDR2 SASEGT, per germline. V was pared by 5 bases and J by 4 bases, with 6 bases of the junction left unmatched. The CDR3 is 16 amino acids. The CDR3: CASSRLAGETYNEQFF. DNA for the CDR3: TGTGCCAGCAGTCGACTAGCGGGGGAGACATACAATGAGCAGTTCTTC.

V and J are TRBV7-9 and TRBJ1-1; maybe TRBD1 (6 bases). V gave up 5 bases and J gave up 4 bases, with 8 bases separating them. The CDR3 is made up of 12 amino acids. Germline V gene lookup returns CDR1 SEHNR and CDR2 FQNEAQ (reference sequence). The CDR3 sequence: CASSTGSTEAFF. The CDR3 DNA reads as TGTGCCAGCAGCACAGGGTCCACTGAAGCTTTCTTT.

The genes are TRBV4-2 and TRBJ2-5, with TRBD1 as a possible D gene (6 bases). The germline V gene encodes CDR1 LGHNA and CDR2 YNFKEQ. V lost 0 bases and J 7 bases, leaving 9 bases between the germline ends. The CDR3 loop spans 13 amino acids. Here the CDR3 DNA reads TGTGCCAGCAGCCAAGATGGGGGCCCGACCCAGTACTTC. This encodes CASSQDGGPTQYF.

The J gene is TRBJ2-1, the V gene TRBV28, with TRBD1 as a possible D gene (6 bases). Trimming took 6 bases from V and 2 from J, leaving 17 bases between them. CDR3 size: 16 residues. Germline loops: CDR1 MDHEN, CDR2 SYDVKM. The CDR3, as DNA: TGTGCCAGCAGCCGAAATAGGGGGTCAACCTACAATGAGCAGTTCTTC. Its translation is CASSRNRGSTYNEQFF.

This chain connects TRBV2 to TRBJ2-7, with D hard to call. The germline V gene encodes CDR1 SNHLY and CDR2 FYNNEI. Trimming took off 3 bases at V and 2 bases at J, with 8 bases between the two ends. The CDR3 loop spans 13 amino acids. CDR3 sequence reads: CASSDYSPYEQYF. CDR3 in DNA: TGTGCCAGCAGTGACTACAGTCCCTACGAGCAGTACTTC.

The gene calls are TRBV6-1 and TRBJ2-1, with TRBD1 matching over 11 bases. V shed 6 bases, J shed 8 bases, and the junction held 9 bases outside the gene matches. This CDR3 is built from 15 residues. CDR1 MNHNS and CDR2 SASEGT come from the germline V gene. CDR3 amino acids: CASSPYGQGAYEQFF. The CDR3 DNA reads TGTGCCAGCAGCCCATACGGACAGGGGGCTTATGAGCAGTTCTTC.

This clonotype was detected only a few times. The V and J genes are TRBV4-1 and TRBJ2-3; possibly TRBD2 for D (6 bases). Deletions cut 1 base from V and 3 bases from J, with 11 bases between. CDR1 and CDR2 (germline): MGHRA, YSYEKL. This CDR3 spans 15 amino acids. CDR3: CASSQVWEATDTQYF. CDR3 nucleotide sequence: TGCGCCAGCAGCCAAGTGTGGGAGGCTACAGATACGCAGTATTTT.

This clonotype appeared a few times. J is TRBJ2-2 and V is TRBV5-1; 7 bases are a match to TRBD2. CDR1 and CDR2 from the germline V gene are SGHRS and YFSETQ. V trimming: 5 bases; J trimming: 3 bases; junction bases outside the gene matches: 10. The CDR3 consists of 16 residues. The CDR3, as DNA: TGCGCCAGCAGGAACCCATCGGCGGGGGACACCGGGGAGCTGTTTTTT. Its protein is CASRNPSAGDTGELFF.

This sequence joins TRBV7-2 and TRBJ2-7, with a tentative D call TRBD2 (6 bases). The CDR3 is 15 amino acids. Germline V gene data show CDR1 as SGHTA and CDR2 as FQGNSA. Trimming left V 5 bases short and J 7 bases short, with 21 bases between. This CDR3 is CASSPRTIWRDEQYF. The CDR3 DNA reads as TGTGCCAGCAGCCCTAGGACTATCTGGAGGGATGAGCAGTACTTC.

The chain joins TRBV27 to TRBJ1-1, with TRBD1 identical over 8 bases. Germline assignment: CDR1 MNHEY and CDR2 SMNVEV (reference sequence). V shed 8 bases, J shed 8 bases, and the junction held 4 bases outside the gene matches. This CDR3 spans 11 amino acids. The CDR3 DNA follows: TGTGCCAGCTGGCAGGGGGCCGAAGCTTTCTTT. It translates to CASWQGAEAFF.

The CDR3, as DNA: TGTGCCAGCAACGGGAACTCCTACAATGAGCAGTTCTTC. It translates to CASNGNSYNEQFF. The chain joins TRBV28 to TRBJ2-1; D might be TRBD2 (5 bases). V lost 7 bases and J lost 0, with 7 bases in between. Germline V lookup: CDR1 MDHEN, CDR2 SYDVKM. The CDR3 consists of 13 residues.

This clonotype was detected only a few times. V is TRBV12-3 or TRBV12-4 and J is TRBJ2-3, with D possibly matching TRBD2 (5 bases). The CDR3 has 14 amino acids. V was pared by 6 bases and J by 5 bases, with 15 bases between. This CDR3 is CASRSRAALDTQYF. DNA of the CDR3: TGTGCCAGCAGATCGAGGGCAGCGTTAGATACGCAGTATTTT.

The chain combines TRBV3-1 with TRBJ1-2, with D perhaps TRBD1 (6 bases). Germline CDR1 reads LGHDT; CDR2 reads YNNKEL (reference sequence). V was cut by 5 bases and J by 8 bases, with 15 bases left in between. The CDR3 length is 13 residues. Written as DNA, the CDR3 is TGTGCCAGCAGCAACAGACAGGTGGACGGCTACACCTTC. Translation: CASSNRQVDGYTF.

The V and J genes are TRBV20-1 and TRBJ2-1; D is possibly TRBD2 (6 bases). V was pared by 5 bases and J by 8 bases, with 19 bases between. This CDR3 is 14 amino acids long. CDR1 is DFQATT, CDR2 SNEGSKA, per germline (reference sequence). CDR3 region: CSALPGAPPDEQFF. Here the CDR3 DNA reads TGCAGTGCTCTTCCGGGAGCGCCCCCGGATGAGCAGTTCTTC.

This chain links TRBV7-2 with TRBJ2-5; 7 bases are a match to TRBD1. Germline CDR1 reads SGHTA; CDR2 reads FQGNSA. CDR3 length: 14 amino acids. J was trimmed by 5 bases and V by 5 bases; bases with no gene match: 8. DNA for the CDR3: TGTGCCAGCAGCGCGCAAGGGGGCGCGGAGACCCAGTACTTC. The encoded protein is CASSAQGGAETQYF.

This clonotype showed up just a few times. This chain connects TRBV3-1 to TRBJ1-5; D possibly corresponds to TRBD1 (6 bases). The CDR3 spans 16 residues. Germline assignment: CDR1 LGHDT and CDR2 YNNKEL (reference sequence). The germline V and J ends were trimmed by 0 bases and 0 bases, with 9 bases remaining between them. CDR3 in DNA: TGTGCCAGCAGCCAAGATCCACAGGGTAGCAATCAGCCCCAGCATTTT. Translated: CASSQDPQGSNQPQHF.

The V gene is TRBV7-2, the J gene TRBJ2-5, with unresolved D. The CDR3 is made up of 13 amino acids. The V and J ends lost 3 bases and 5 bases respectively, with 10 bases between them. Germline-derived CDR1 and CDR2 are SGHTA and FQGNSA. The CDR3 region has the DNA TGTGCCAGCAGCTTTCATCGGGTCGAGACCCAGTACTTC. It yields the protein CASSFHRVETQYF.

This clonotype has just a few counts. This CDR3 reads CSVDTRTSGEQFF. DNA of the CDR3: TGCAGCGTTGACACCCGGACTAGCGGTGAGCAGTTCTTC. The chain uses TRBV29-1 and TRBJ2-1; 10 bases align to TRBD2. CDR1 SQVTM and CDR2 ANQGSEA come from the germline V gene. The junction had 5 bases not matched to a gene; V was cut back by 3 bases and J by 9 bases. The CDR3 spans 13 residues.

The rearrangement joins TRBV6-1 to TRBJ2-7; D not certain. Trimming removed 5 bases at V and 0 bases at J, with 8 bases between. Germline-derived CDR1 and CDR2 are MNHNS and SASEGT. This CDR3 is built from 13 residues. This CDR3 is CASSTYHSYEQYF. DNA of the CDR3: TGTGCCAGCAGTACGTACCACTCCTACGAGCAGTACTTC.

The CDR3 protein is CASSLSGTGVSGANVLTF. The DNA for the CDR3 is TGTGCCAGCAGCTTATCCGGGACAGGGGTATCCGGGGCCAACGTCCTGACTTTC. This rearrangement joins TRBV11-1 to TRBJ2-6; 10 bases map to TRBD1. V was clipped by 2 bases and J by 4 bases; unmatched bases: 8. This CDR3 comprises 18 residues. Germline V gene data show CDR1 as SGHAT and CDR2 as FQDESV (reference sequence).